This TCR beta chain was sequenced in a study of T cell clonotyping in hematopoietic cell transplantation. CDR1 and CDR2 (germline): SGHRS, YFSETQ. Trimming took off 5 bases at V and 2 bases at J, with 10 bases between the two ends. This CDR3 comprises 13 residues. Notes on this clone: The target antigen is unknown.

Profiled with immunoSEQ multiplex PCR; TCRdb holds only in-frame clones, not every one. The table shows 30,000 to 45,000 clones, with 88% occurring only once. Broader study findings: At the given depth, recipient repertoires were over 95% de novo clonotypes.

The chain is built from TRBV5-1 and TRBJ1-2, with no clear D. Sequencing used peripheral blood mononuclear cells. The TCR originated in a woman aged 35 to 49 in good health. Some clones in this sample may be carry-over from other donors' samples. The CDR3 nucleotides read TGCGCCAGCAGTCTAGACGGAAACTATGGCTACACCTTC. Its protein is CASSLDGNYGYTF. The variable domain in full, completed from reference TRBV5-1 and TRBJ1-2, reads KAGVTQTPRYLIKTRGQQVTLSCSPISGHRSVSWYQQTPGQGLQFLFEYFSETQRNKGNFPGRFSGRQFSNSRSEMNVSTLELGDSALYLCASSLDGNYGYTFGSGTRLTVV.